This entry is about one T cell receptor (beta chain). The sample comes from a study of blood T cell repertoires in COVID-19. Turning to the study itself: COVID-19 samples, acute and convalescent, were from the United States, Italy and Spain. Sources were T cells, B-cell-depleted T cells, or PBMCs; the material itself was cDNA or gDNA.

Methods used by the authors: Amplifying reference gene primers gave estimates of nucleated cell counts. The assay was immunoSEQ multiplex PCR, and TCRdb's table has in-frame clones only and misses some. D and trimming come from the DNA, and the V and J calls and clone size come from that table. The table lists approximately 100,000 clones, 84% of them singletons. Germline CDR1 reads MNHNS; CDR2 reads SASEGT. The V segment lost 2 bases and the J segment 6 bases; nucleotides outside the gene matches: 10. The CDR3 runs 16 residues. The chain combines TRBV6-1 with TRBJ1-5; 7 bases align to TRBD1. Material: peripheral blood. This TCR derives from a woman in her fifties or sixties with acute or convalescent COVID-19. The CDR3 region is CASSERSGTEGQPQHF. CDR3 coding DNA: TGTGCCAGCAGTGAAAGGTCTGGGACAGAGGGTCAGCCCCAGCATTTT.